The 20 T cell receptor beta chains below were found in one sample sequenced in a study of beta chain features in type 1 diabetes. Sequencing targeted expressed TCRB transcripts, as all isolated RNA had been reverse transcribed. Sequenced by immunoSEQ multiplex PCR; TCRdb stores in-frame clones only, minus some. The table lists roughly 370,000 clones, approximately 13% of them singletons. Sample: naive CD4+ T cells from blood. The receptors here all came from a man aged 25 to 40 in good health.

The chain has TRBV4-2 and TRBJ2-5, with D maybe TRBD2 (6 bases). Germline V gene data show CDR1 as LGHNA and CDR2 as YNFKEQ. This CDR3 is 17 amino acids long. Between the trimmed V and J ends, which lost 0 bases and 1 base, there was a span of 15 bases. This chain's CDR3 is CASSQDIGTGVQETQYF. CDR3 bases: TGTGCCAGCAGCCAAGATATAGGGACTGGGGTCCAAGAGACCCAGTACTTC.

In DNA, the CDR3 is TGTGCCAGCAGCCGGATACCCCAGGAGACCCAGTACTTC. Protein sequence: CASSRIPQETQYF. This chain links TRBV7-9 with TRBJ2-5, with D hard to call. The CDR3 extends over 13 amino acids. V gave up 5 bases and J gave up 5 bases, with 12 bases separating them. CDR1 is SEHNR and CDR2 is FQNEAQ in the germline V gene (reference sequence).

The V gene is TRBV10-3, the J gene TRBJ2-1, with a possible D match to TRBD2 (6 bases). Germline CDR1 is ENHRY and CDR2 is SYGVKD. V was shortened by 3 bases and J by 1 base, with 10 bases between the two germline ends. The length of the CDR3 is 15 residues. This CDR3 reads CAISDLALSYNEQFF. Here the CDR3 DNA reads TGTGCCATCAGTGACCTAGCGCTGTCCTACAATGAGCAGTTCTTC.

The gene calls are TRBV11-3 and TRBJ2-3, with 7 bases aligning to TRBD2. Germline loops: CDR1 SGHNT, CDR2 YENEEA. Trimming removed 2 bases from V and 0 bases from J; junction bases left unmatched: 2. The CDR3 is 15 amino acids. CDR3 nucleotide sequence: TGTGCCAGCAGCTTAAGGACTAGTAGCACAGATACGCAGTATTTT. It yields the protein CASSLRTSSTDTQYF.

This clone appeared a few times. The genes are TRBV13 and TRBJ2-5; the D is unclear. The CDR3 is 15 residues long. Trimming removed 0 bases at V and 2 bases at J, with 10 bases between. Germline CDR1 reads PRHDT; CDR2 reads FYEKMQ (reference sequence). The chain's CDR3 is CASSLGLGRQETQYF. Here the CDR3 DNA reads TGTGCCAGCAGCTTAGGCCTAGGTCGGCAAGAGACCCAGTACTTC.

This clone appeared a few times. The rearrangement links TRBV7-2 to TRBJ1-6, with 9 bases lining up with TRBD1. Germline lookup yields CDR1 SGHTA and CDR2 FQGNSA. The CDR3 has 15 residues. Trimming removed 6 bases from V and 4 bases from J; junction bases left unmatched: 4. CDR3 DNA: TGTGCCAGCAGTCCCGACAGGGGGTATAATTCACCCCTCCACTTT. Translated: CASSPDRGYNSPLHF.

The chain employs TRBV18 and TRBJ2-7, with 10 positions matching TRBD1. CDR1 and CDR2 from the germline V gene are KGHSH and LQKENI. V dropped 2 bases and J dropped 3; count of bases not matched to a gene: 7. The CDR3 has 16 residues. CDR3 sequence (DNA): TGTGCCAGCTCACCAGGGACAGGGGCGGCTGGCTACGAGCAGTACTTC. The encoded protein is CASSPGTGAAGYEQYF.

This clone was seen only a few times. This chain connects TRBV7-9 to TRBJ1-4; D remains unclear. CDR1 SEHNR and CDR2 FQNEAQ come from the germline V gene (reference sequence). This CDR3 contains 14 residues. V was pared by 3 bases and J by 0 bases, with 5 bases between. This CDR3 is CASSFTATNEKLFF. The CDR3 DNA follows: TGTGCCAGCAGCTTCACCGCAACTAATGAAAAACTGTTTTTT. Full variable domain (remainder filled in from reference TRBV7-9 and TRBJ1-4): DTGVSQNPRHKITKRGQNVTFRCDPISEHNRLYWYRQTLGQGPEFLTYFQNEAQLEKSRLLSDRFSAERPKGSFSTLEIQRTEQGDSAMYLCASSFTATNEKLFFGSGTQLSVL.

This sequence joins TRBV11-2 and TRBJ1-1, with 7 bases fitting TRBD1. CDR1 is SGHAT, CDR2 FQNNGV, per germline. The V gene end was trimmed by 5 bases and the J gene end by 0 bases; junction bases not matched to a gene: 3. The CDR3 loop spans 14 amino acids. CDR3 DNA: TGTGCCAGCAGCGTGACAGGGCTGAACACTGAAGCTTTCTTT. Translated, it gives CASSVTGLNTEAFF. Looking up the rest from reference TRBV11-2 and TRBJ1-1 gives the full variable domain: EAGVAQSPRYKIIEKRQSVAFWCNPISGHATLYWYQQILGQGPKLLIQFQNNGVVDDSQLPKDRFSAERLKGVDSTLKIQPAKLEDSAVYLCASSVTGLNTEAFFGQGTRLTVV.

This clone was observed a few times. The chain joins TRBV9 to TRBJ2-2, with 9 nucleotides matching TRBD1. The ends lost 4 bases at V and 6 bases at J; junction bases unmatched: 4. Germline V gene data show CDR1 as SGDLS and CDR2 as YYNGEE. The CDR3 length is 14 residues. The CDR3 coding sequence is TGTGCCAGCAGCCCCCGGACAGGGGCCGGGGAGCTGTTTTTT. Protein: CASSPRTGAGELFF.

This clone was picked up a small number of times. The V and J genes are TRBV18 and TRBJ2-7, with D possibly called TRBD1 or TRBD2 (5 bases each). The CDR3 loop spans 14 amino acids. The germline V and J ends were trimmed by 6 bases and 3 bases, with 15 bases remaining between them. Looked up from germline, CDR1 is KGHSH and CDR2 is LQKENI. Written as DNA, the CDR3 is TGTGCCAGCTCCCCCACGAGGGGAATCTACGAGCAGTACGTC. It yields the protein CASSPTRGIYEQYV.

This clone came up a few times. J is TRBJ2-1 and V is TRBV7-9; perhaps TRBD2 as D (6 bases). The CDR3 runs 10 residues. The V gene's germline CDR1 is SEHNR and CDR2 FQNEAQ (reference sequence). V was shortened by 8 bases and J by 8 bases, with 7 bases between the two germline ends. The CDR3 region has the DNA TGTGCCAGCGGAGGGGATGAGCAGTTCTTC. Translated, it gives CASGGDEQFF. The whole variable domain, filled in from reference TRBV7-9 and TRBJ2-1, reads DTGVSQNPRHKITKRGQNVTFRCDPISEHNRLYWYRQTLGQGPEFLTYFQNEAQLEKSRLLSDRFSAERPKGSFSTLEIQRTEQGDSAMYLCASGGDEQFFGPGTRLTVL.

The CDR3 loop reads CASSYSFLNTEAFF. In DNA form, the CDR3 reads TGTGCCAGCAGTTACTCCTTTCTGAACACTGAAGCTTTCTTT. The genes are TRBV6-6 and TRBJ1-1; D gene ambiguous. Germline V lookup: CDR1 MNHNY, CDR2 SVGAGI (reference sequence). This CDR3 has 14 residues. V was trimmed by 0 bases and J by 0 bases, leaving 5 bases between them.

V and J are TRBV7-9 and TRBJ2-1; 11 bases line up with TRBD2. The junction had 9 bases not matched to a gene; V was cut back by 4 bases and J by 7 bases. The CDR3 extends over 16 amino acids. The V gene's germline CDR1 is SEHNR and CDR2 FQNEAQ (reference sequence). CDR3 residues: CASSYQLAGVLNEQFF. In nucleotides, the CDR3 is TGTGCCAGCAGCTACCAACTAGCGGGAGTTTTGAATGAGCAGTTCTTC.

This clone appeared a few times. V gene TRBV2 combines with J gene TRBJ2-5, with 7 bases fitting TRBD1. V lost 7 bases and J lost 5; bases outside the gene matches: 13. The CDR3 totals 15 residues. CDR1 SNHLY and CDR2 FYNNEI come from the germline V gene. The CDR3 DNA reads TGTGCCAGCACCCTCGACAGGGCAGGATTGGAGACCCAGTACTTC. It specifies CASTLDRAGLETQYF.

For the CDR3, the DNA is TGTGCTAGTGGTTTGGTAGCTACGCAGTATTTT. This codes for CASGLVATQYF. V is TRBV12-5 and J is TRBJ2-3; no definite D call. V lost 0 bases and J 8 bases, leaving 3 bases between the germline ends. The CDR3 extends over 11 amino acids. The germline V gene encodes CDR1 LGHNT and CDR2 FRNRAP. Using reference TRBV12-5 and TRBJ2-3 for the parts outside the CDR3, the full variable domain is DARVTQTPRHKVTEMGQEVTMRCQPILGHNTVFWYRQTMMQGLELLAYFRNRAPLDDSGMPKDRFSAEMPDATLATLKIQPSEPRDSAVYFCASGLVATQYFGPGTRLTVL.

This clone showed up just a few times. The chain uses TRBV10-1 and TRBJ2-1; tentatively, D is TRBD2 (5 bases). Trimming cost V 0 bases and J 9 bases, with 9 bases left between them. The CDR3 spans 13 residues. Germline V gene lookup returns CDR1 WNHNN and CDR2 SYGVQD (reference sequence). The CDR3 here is CASSESATIEQFF. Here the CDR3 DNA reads TGCGCCAGCAGTGAGTCGGCGACTATTGAGCAGTTCTTC.

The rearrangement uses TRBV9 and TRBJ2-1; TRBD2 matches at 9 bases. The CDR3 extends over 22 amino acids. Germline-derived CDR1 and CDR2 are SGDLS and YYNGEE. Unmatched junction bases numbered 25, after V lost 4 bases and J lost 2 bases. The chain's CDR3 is CASSPRLIGSSREGRPYNEQFF. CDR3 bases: TGTGCCAGCAGCCCCCGTCTGATCGGGTCCTCGCGGGAGGGCCGTCCCTACAATGAGCAGTTCTTC.

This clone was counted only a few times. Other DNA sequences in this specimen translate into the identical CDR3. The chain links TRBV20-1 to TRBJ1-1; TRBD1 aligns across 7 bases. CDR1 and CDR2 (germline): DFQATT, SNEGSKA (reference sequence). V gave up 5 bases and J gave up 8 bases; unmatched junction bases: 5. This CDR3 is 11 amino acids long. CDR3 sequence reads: CSARDRDEAFF. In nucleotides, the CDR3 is TGCAGTGCTCGTGACAGGGACGAAGCTTTCTTT.

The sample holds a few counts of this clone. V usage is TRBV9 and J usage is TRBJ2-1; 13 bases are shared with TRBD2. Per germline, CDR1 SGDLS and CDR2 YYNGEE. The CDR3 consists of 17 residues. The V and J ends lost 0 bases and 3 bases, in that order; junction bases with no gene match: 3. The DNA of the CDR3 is TGTGCCAGCAGCGTAGGACTAGCGGGAGGCGTCTACAATGAGCAGTTCTTC. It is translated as CASSVGLAGGVYNEQFF.